A selection of T cell receptor beta chains follows, all from one sample in a study of PD-1 and CTLA-4 blockade in melanoma. TCRdb's copy holds only in-frame clones and misses some; the assay was immunoSEQ multiplex PCR. The data show 7,000 to 9,000 clones, 75% to 85% seen once. The sample was CD8+ T cells from peripheral blood, taken before anti-PD-1 treatment. These receptors were collected from a human donor with melanoma. Both conserved end residues are trimmed from each CDR3.

j_gene: TRBJ1-5; v_gene: TRBV6-4; CDR3aa: ASRDFRGSNQPQH
j_gene: TRBJ2-7; v_gene: TRBV2; CDR3aa: ASSEGAYEQY
j_gene: TRBJ1-1; v_gene: TRBV9; CDR3aa: ASSVASGGTEAF
j_gene: TRBJ2-7; v_gene: TRBV2; CDR3aa: ASSFRAYEQY
j_gene: TRBJ2-3; v_gene: TRBV7-9; CDR3aa: ASRDRDSSTDTQY
j_gene: TRBJ2-1; v_gene: TRBV10-1; CDR3aa: ASSVDTSSYNEQF
j_gene: TRBJ2-7; v_gene: TRBV25-1; CDR3aa: ASSGPSWGYEQY
j_gene: TRBJ2-7; v_gene: TRBV6-5; CDR3aa: ASSSLDSGYPYEQY
j_gene: TRBJ2-1; v_gene: TRBV7-9; CDR3aa: ASSFIQGWSYNEQF
j_gene: TRBJ2-7; v_gene: TRBV11-3; CDR3aa: ASSLDGSSSYEQY
j_gene: TRBJ1-6; v_gene: TRBV7-2; CDR3aa: ASSSRDLNTPLH
j_gene: TRBJ2-3; v_gene: TRBV5-4; CDR3aa: ASSLRYQTVLTDTQY
j_gene: TRBJ2-1; v_gene: TRBV6-2/TRBV6-3; CDR3aa: ASSSPRIGDEQF
j_gene: TRBJ2-1; v_gene: TRBV27; CDR3aa: ASSFVGGLDEQF
j_gene: TRBJ2-1; v_gene: TRBV4-3; CDR3aa: ASSQDMRQGAYNEQF
j_gene: TRBJ1-5; v_gene: TRBV30; CDR3aa: AWSGGGSQPQH
j_gene: TRBJ2-1; v_gene: TRBV27; CDR3aa: ASSPPPTGGYEQF
j_gene: TRBJ1-5; v_gene: TRBV19; CDR3aa: ASSMGQGLWQPQH
j_gene: TRBJ1-2; v_gene: TRBV5-1; CDR3aa: ASSLIWGQYGYT
j_gene: TRBJ2-7; v_gene: TRBV27; CDR3aa: ASSLTQGSSGEQY
j_gene: TRBJ2-1; v_gene: TRBV11-2; CDR3aa: ASSPNTDNEQF
j_gene: TRBJ1-1; v_gene: TRBV7-6; CDR3aa: ASSSERGDTEAF
j_gene: TRBJ1-2; v_gene: TRBV7-6; CDR3aa: ASSLERAGGFSGYGYT
j_gene: TRBJ2-6; v_gene: TRBV6-5; CDR3aa: ASSPVSGANVLT
j_gene: TRBJ2-7; v_gene: TRBV4-1; CDR3aa: ASSQNRDMSSYEQY
j_gene: TRBJ1-2; v_gene: TRBV6-5; CDR3aa: ASSYADLGGDGYT
j_gene: TRBJ2-1; v_gene: TRBV7-9; CDR3aa: ASSLIAGEQF
j_gene: TRBJ2-1; v_gene: TRBV4-3; CDR3aa: ASSQDGQGAYNEQF
j_gene: TRBJ2-2; v_gene: TRBV11-2; CDR3aa: ASSPGQGRTGELF
j_gene: TRBJ2-1; v_gene: TRBV4-1; CDR3aa: ASSQVGGPYNEQF
j_gene: TRBJ2-7; v_gene: TRBV11-2; CDR3aa: ASSFYSGTREQY
j_gene: TRBJ2-7; v_gene: TRBV7-9; CDR3aa: ASSFGSSYEQY
j_gene: TRBJ2-1; v_gene: TRBV5-1; CDR3aa: ASTPPGLAGVPYNEQF
j_gene: TRBJ1-1; v_gene: TRBV11-3; CDR3aa: ASSFGSTEAF
j_gene: TRBJ1-2; v_gene: TRBV3-1/TRBV3-2; CDR3aa: ASSQGRVIYGYT
j_gene: TRBJ2-6; v_gene: TRBV4-3; CDR3aa: ASSQVRGDGANVLT
j_gene: TRBJ2-7; v_gene: TRBV11-2; CDR3aa: ASTPHLAYEQY
j_gene: TRBJ1-1; v_gene: TRBV6-6; CDR3aa: ASSTGTEAF